The 9 T cell receptor beta chains below were found in one sample sequenced in a study of shared clonotypes between healthy human individuals (TCRdb year 2020). The library was prepared using the immunoSEQ multiplex PCR assay. The source is immuneACCESS, and TCRdb retained only in-frame sequences with V and J called. Part of the clones is not carried over; for the studies checked, unresolved V genes explain less than half of this, and the remainder is unexplained. This sample holds fewer than 2.5 million clones; approximately 93% were observed only once. The biggest ten clones account for 0.36% of the sample. Sequenced input: naive CD4+ T cells from PBMCs. Taken with the paper, the label for cell subset or site translates to: CD45RA+ positively selected. These receptors all come from a man younger than 35 in good health. Some clones in this sample may be carry-over from other donors' samples.

The rearrangement joins TRBV11-2 to TRBJ2-3, with unresolved D. This CDR3 region has 13 residues. Germline lookup yields CDR1 SGHAT and CDR2 FQNNGV. The V and J ends lost 4 bases and 2 bases respectively, with 7 bases between them. CDR3: CASSYQYTDTQYF. CDR3 nucleotides: TGTGCCAGCAGCTACCAATACACAGATACGCAGTATTTT.

This sequence joins TRBV2 and TRBJ2-3, with D possibly being TRBD1 (5 bases). The V end was cut by 8 bases, the J end by 3 bases, with 6 bases between. CDR1 and CDR2 (germline): SNHLY, FYNNEI. The CDR3 consists of 11 residues. The CDR3 bases are TGTGCCAGCGCAGGGACAGATACGCAGTATTTT. Protein: CASAGTDTQYF.

The chain employs TRBV10-1 and TRBJ2-7; D is perhaps TRBD1 (6 bases). Trimming shortened V by 11 bases and J by 0 bases, and 11 bases separated the two germline ends. Germline V lookup: CDR1 WNHNN, CDR2 SYGVQD (reference sequence). The CDR3 runs 12 residues. The CDR3 DNA is TGCGCCTGGCTGGACAGCTCCTACGAGCAGTACTTC. This codes for CAWLDSSYEQYF.

The genes are TRBV29-1 and TRBJ2-3; 7 bases agree with TRBD2. The junction had 9 bases not matched to a gene; V was cut back by 6 bases and J by 0 bases. This CDR3 spans 15 amino acids. Germline V lookup: CDR1 SQVTM, CDR2 ANQGSEA. The CDR3 reads CSVGGTATSTDTQYF. The CDR3 DNA sequence: TGCAGCGTGGGAGGGACGGCCACTAGCACAGATACGCAGTATTTT.

The chain links TRBV18 to TRBJ2-7; 9 bases line up with TRBD1. J was trimmed by 2 bases and V by 5 bases; bases with no gene match: 7. Germline V lookup: CDR1 KGHSH, CDR2 LQKENI. CDR3 length: 15 amino acids. The CDR3 DNA follows: TGTGCCAGCTCATCGCTGGGACAGGGAACCTACGAGCAGTACTTC. Translated: CASSSLGQGTYEQYF.

The genes are TRBV11-2 and TRBJ2-1; D ambiguous. V lost 5 bases and J lost 8, with 19 bases in between. Germline V gene data show CDR1 as SGHAT and CDR2 as FQNNGV. The CDR3 runs to 15 residues. In DNA form, the CDR3 reads TGTGCCAGCAGCCCCGCCAGTTTTCGGTTCTATGAGCAGTTCTTC. Encoded protein: CASSPASFRFYEQFF. The whole variable domain, filled in from reference TRBV11-2 and TRBJ2-1, reads EAGVAQSPRYKIIEKRQSVAFWCNPISGHATLYWYQQILGQGPKLLIQFQNNGVVDDSQLPKDRFSAERLKGVDSTLKIQPAKLEDSAVYLCASSPASFRFYEQFFGPGTRLTVL.

This chain uses TRBV21-1 with TRBJ1-5. TRBV21-1 corresponds to a pseudogene. There are 16 residues in the CDR3. CDR3 nucleotides: TGTGCCAGCAGCACCCCCCGGGGGGCTAGTAATCAGCCCCAGCATTTT. Encoded protein: CASSTPRGASNQPQHF.

This clone occurred a few times. The chain links TRBV11-2 to TRBJ2-1; the D is unclear. The V gene's germline CDR1 is SGHAT and CDR2 FQNNGV. This CDR3 contains 11 residues. V lost 2 bases and J 10 bases, leaving 6 bases between the germline ends. The CDR3 here is CASSLMLEQFF. The DNA for the CDR3 is TGTGCCAGCAGCTTAATGCTGGAGCAGTTCTTC.

The chain links TRBV5-1 to TRBJ1-1; D remains ambiguous. In germline, CDR1 is SGHRS, CDR2 YFSETQ. V lost 1 base to trimming and J lost 3 bases, with 10 bases between them. The CDR3 runs 14 residues. The CDR3 loop is CASSLFGLDTEAFF. The DNA of the CDR3 is TGCGCCAGCAGCTTGTTCGGGTTGGACACTGAAGCTTTCTTT. The variable domain in full, completed from reference TRBV5-1 and TRBJ1-1, reads KAGVTQTPRYLIKTRGQQVTLSCSPISGHRSVSWYQQTPGQGLQFLFEYFSETQRNKGNFPGRFSGRQFSNSRSEMNVSTLELGDSALYLCASSLFGLDTEAFFGQGTRLTVV.